This T cell receptor (beta chain) came from a study of T cell changes during pregnancy in multiple sclerosis (dated by TCRdb to between 2018 and 2021). Context from the whole study: The study looked at changes in the T cell repertoire across pregnancy in women with multiple sclerosis.

Library prep was done by the immunoSEQ multiplex PCR assay. In TCRdb, the immuneACCESS table is reduced to in-frame sequences with V and J assigned. These tables do not hold every clone; where another copy was compared, an unresolved V gene accounts for under half, and the others remain unexplained. Here the sample has about 100,000 clones; around 93% occur a single time. Together, the top ten hold about 1.9% of the sample. With regard to this clone: Its antigen remains undetermined. Within one base of it there is no much larger clone, and no base qualities were kept.

V trim: 0 bases; J trim: 3 bases; unmatched bases: 5. Inclusive of the bounding cysteine and phenylalanine, the CDR3 is 15 residues long. This entry keeps only the CDR3 DNA: 45 bases, framed from base 1. Based on the germline V gene, the CDR1 and CDR2 sequences are SGDLS and YYNGEE. The chain was built from TRBV9 and TRBJ1-2, with 7 middle bases fitting TRBD1. The specimen comprised peripheral blood, sampled after pregnancy. The sequence was obtained from a female donor with multiple sclerosis, enrolled in a pregnancy study. The DNA sequence is TGTGCCAGCAGCGTAGATCAGGGACAGCACTATGGCTACACCTTC. It is translated as CASSVDQGQHYGYTF.